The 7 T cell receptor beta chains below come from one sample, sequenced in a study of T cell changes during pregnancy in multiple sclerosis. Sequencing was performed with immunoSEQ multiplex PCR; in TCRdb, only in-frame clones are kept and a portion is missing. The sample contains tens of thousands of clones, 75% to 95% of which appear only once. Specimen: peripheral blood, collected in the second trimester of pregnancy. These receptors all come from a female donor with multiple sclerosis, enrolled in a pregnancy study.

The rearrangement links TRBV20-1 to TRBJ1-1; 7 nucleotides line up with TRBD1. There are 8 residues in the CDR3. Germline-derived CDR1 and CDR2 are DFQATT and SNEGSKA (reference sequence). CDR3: CRGQEAFF. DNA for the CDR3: TGCAGGGGACAGGAAGCTTTCTTT.

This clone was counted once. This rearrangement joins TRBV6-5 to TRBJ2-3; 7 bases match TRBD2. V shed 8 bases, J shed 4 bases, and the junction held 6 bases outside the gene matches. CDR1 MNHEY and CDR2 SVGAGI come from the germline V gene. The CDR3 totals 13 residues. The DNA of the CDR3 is TGTGCCAGCGTTCCGGCGGGGGCAGATACGCAGTATTTT. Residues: CASVPAGADTQYF.

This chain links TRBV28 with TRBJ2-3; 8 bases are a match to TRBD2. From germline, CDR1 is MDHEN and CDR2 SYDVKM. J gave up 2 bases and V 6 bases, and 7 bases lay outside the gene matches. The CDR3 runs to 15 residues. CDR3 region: CASSRGGRNTDTQYF. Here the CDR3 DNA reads TGTGCCAGCAGCCGGGGGGGCCGAAACACAGATACGCAGTATTTT.

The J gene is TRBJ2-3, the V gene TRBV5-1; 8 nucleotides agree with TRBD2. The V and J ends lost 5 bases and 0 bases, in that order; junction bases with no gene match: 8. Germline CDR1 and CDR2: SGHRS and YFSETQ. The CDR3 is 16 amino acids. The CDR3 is CASSLRTSSSTDTQYF. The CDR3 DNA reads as TGCGCCAGCAGTCTTAGGACTAGCTCTAGCACAGATACGCAGTATTTT.

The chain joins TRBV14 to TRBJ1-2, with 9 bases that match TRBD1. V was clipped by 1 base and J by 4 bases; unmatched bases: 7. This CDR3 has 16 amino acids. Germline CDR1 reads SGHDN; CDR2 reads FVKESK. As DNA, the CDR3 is TGTGCCAGCAGCCAAGGAAACAGGGGACAGGGCTATGGCTACACCTTC. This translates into CASSQGNRGQGYGYTF.

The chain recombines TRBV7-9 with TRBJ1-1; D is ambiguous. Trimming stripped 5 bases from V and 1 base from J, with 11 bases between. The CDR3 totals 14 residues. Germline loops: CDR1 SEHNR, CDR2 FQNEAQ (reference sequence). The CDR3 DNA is TGTGCCAGCAGCCGGATCCTAGAGAACACTGAAGCTTTCTTT. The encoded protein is CASSRILENTEAFF.

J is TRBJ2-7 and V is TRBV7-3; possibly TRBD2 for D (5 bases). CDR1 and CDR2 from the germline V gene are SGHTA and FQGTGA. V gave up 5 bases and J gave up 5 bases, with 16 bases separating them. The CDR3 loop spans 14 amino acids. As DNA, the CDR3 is TGTGCCAGCAGCCCCGGACTCGGCCGTAACGAGCAGTACTTC. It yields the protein CASSPGLGRNEQYF.